This TCR beta chain was obtained from a study of T cells after yellow fever vaccination. TCRdb reanalysed the 5' RACE reads using MiXCR and keeps one entry per CDR3 protein. Altogether some 560,000 distinct CDR3 sequences are present, roughly a sixth being singletons, with the ten largest covering 15% to 20%. Germline-derived CDR1 and CDR2 are SGHVS and FNYEAQ. The CDR3 consists of 11 residues. Between the trimmed V and J ends, which lost 5 bases and 8 bases, there was a span of 7 bases. This clonotype was counted between two and nine times. This specimen was PBMCs, taken 4 to 5 days after the first yellow fever vaccination. This sequence originates from a man between 18 and 35 years old who received the YFV17D yellow fever vaccine. The chain is built from TRBV7-6 and TRBJ2-1, with TRBD1 as a possible D gene (6 bases). The DNA for the CDR3 is TGTGCCAGCAGCAACAGGGATGAGCAGTTCTTC. Its protein is CASSNRDEQFF.